The 25 T cell receptor beta chains in this list originate from one sample, sequenced in a study of CD8+CD57+ T cells in acquired aplastic anemia (dated by TCRdb to the late 2010s). The patients picked for sequencing were ones in whom flow cytometry had shown an expansion of CD8+CD57+ cells. The sample was run on an Illumina HiSeq 2000. Genomic DNA served as template for TCR beta VDJ combination and CDR3 sequence profiling. Through fastp at Q25 and MiXCR, TCRdb rebuilt clones from the public reads, retaining in-frame beta chains. Rows merge per CDR3 protein into single entries with the most common DNA and genes. A total of more than 150,000 distinct CDR3 sequences appear in this sample, about 50% of them only once. In total, the top ten clones hold approximately 13% of the sample. Sequenced: sorted CD4+, CD8+, or CD8+CD57+ T cells (not recorded which) from PBMCs. These receptors all stem from a human donor with aplastic anemia.

The rearrangement joins TRBV9 to TRBJ1-2; D is perhaps TRBD1 (5 bases). Trimming left V 1 base short and J 8 bases short, with 12 bases between. The germline gives CDR1 SGDLS, CDR2 YYNGEE. CDR3 length equals 13 residues. CDR3 DNA sequence: TGTGCCAGCAGCGTACAGCAGGGACGGGGCTACACCTTC. It translates to CASSVQQGRGYTF. The full variable domain, its missing parts supplied by reference TRBV9 and TRBJ1-2, is DSGVTQTPKHLITATGQRVTLRCSPRSGDLSVYWYQQSLDQGLQFLIQYYNGEERAKGNILERFSAQQFPDLHSELNLSSLELGDSALYFCASSVQQGRGYTFGSGTRLTVV.

This clonotype was seen repeatedly, ten times or more. The chain employs TRBV13 and TRBJ2-3; 9 nucleotides line up with TRBD2. The CDR3 contains 19 residues. V trimming: 5 bases; J trimming: 0 bases; junction bases outside the gene matches: 15. CDR1 PRHDT and CDR2 FYEKMQ come from the germline V gene (reference sequence). The CDR3 reads CASSLRRRSGGGSTDTQYF. The CDR3 DNA follows: TGTGCCAGCAGCCTACGGCGGCGTAGCGGGGGAGGTAGCACAGATACGCAGTATTTT. Using reference TRBV13 and TRBJ2-3 for the parts outside the CDR3, the full variable domain is AAGVIQSPRHLIKEKRETATLKCYPIPRHDTVYWYQQGPGQDPQFLISFYEKMQSDKGSIPDRFSAQQFSDYHSELNMSSLELGDSALYFCASSLRRRSGGGSTDTQYFGPGTRLTVL.

CDR3 DNA: TGTGCCATCACCTCAGCCCTCGGAGACACCCGAAATGGCTACACCTTC. The encoded protein is CAITSALGDTRNGYTF. The V and J genes are TRBV10-3 and TRBJ1-2; D is ambiguous. The CDR3 extends over 16 amino acids. Between the trimmed V and J ends, which lost 7 bases and 6 bases, there was a span of 24 bases. Germline V gene lookup returns CDR1 ENHRY and CDR2 SYGVKD.

The table lists this clonotype with many counts. The J gene is TRBJ1-1, the V gene TRBV7-2; D perhaps matches TRBD1 (5 bases). Germline V gene sequence: CDR1 SGHTA, CDR2 FQGNSA. V lost 0 bases and J 7 bases, leaving 9 bases between the germline ends. The CDR3 contains 13 residues. The CDR3 loop is CASSLAAGGEAFF. The CDR3 DNA sequence: TGTGCCAGCAGCTTAGCGGCTGGGGGTGAAGCTTTCTTT.

V is TRBV30 and J is TRBJ1-5; 10 positions match TRBD1. The germline V gene has CDR1 GTSNPN and CDR2 SVGIG (reference sequence). The CDR3 extends over 18 amino acids. Trimming took 2 bases from V and 0 from J; bases not matched to a gene: 10. The CDR3 spells CAWSTSGTGAYSNQPQHF. In nucleotides, the CDR3 is TGTGCCTGGAGTACTTCCGGGACAGGGGCATATAGCAATCAGCCCCAGCATTTT. Combining the CDR3 with reference TRBV30 and TRBJ1-5 gives the whole variable domain SQTIHQWPATLVQPVGSPLSLECTVEGTSNPNLYWYRQAAGRGLQLLFYSVGIGQISSEVPQNLSASRPQDRQFILSSKKLLLSDSGFYLCAWSTSGTGAYSNQPQHFGDGTRLSIL.

Note on this clonotype: Because the CDR3 is missing its conserved closing phenylalanine or tryptophan, this is likely a read error. The DNA is omitted, as the CDR3 cannot be located on it reliably, and the CDR3 follows TCRdb's listing. The V call is TRBV2, the J call TRBJ1-4; the table gives TRBD1 as D, unverified against the DNA. CDR1 and CDR2 from the germline V gene are SNHLY and FYNNEI. The CDR3 is made up of 9 amino acids, end residues included. The CDR3 sequence is CASSEEGGY.

The V call is TRBV20-1, the J call TRBJ2-2; possible D gene TRBD2, 6 bases. The CDR3 is made up of 13 amino acids. CDR1 and CDR2 from the germline V gene are DFQATT and SNEGSKA (reference sequence). V was cut by 8 bases and J by 0 bases, with 10 bases left in between. CDR3 sequence reads: CSIREANTGELFF. CDR3 in DNA: TGCAGTATAAGGGAGGCGAACACCGGGGAGCTGTTTTTT.

As concerns this clonotype: This sequence may be a read error, since a much larger clone differs from it by one base. V is TRBV9 and J is TRBJ2-6, with TRBD2 as a possible D gene (6 bases). Germline-derived CDR1 and CDR2 are SGDLS and YYNGEE. CDR3 length equals 19 residues. The V end lost 0 bases, the J end lost 4 bases, and 20 bases lay between the germline ends. Here the CDR3 reads CASSVETLGGGAGANVLTF. In DNA form, the CDR3 reads TGTGCCAGCAGCGTAGAGACCCTCGGCGGAGGGGCCGGGGCCAACGTCCTGACTTTC.

This clonotype appeared many times. The chain recombines TRBV13 with TRBJ2-1; 16 bases are a match to TRBD2. The CDR3 spans 19 residues. Per the germline V gene, CDR1 is PRHDT and CDR2 is FYEKMQ (reference sequence). J gave up 4 bases and V 6 bases, and 12 bases lay outside the gene matches. CDR3 bases: TGTGCCAGCAGGGCCGGGACTAGCGGGGGGGGGCAATTTTACAATGAGCAGTTCTTC. Protein sequence: CASRAGTSGGGQFYNEQFF. Combining the CDR3 with reference TRBV13 and TRBJ2-1 gives the whole variable domain AAGVIQSPRHLIKEKRETATLKCYPIPRHDTVYWYQQGPGQDPQFLISFYEKMQSDKGSIPDRFSAQQFSDYHSELNMSSLELGDSALYFCASRAGTSGGGQFYNEQFFGPGTRLTVL.

This chain uses TRBV2 with TRBJ2-7, with 7 bases matching TRBD2. The ends lost 8 bases at V and 9 bases at J; junction bases unmatched: 10. Germline assignment: CDR1 SNHLY and CDR2 FYNNEI. This CDR3 spans 12 amino acids. The CDR3 nucleotides read TGTGCCAGCGCCAAGGGCTGGGAGGGGCAGTACTTC. This gives the protein CASAKGWEGQYF.

This clonotype was counted between two and nine times. A read error is possible here, since a much larger clone lies one base away. The chain employs TRBV12-3 or TRBV12-4 and TRBJ1-5; unclear D gene. CDR3 length: 15 amino acids. CDR3: CASSPTSYSSQPQHF. Here the CDR3 DNA reads TGTGCCAGCAGCCCTACAAGTTATAGCAGTCAGCCCCAGCATTTT.

This clonotype occurred many times. The gene calls are TRBV5-4 and TRBJ1-4; D is perhaps TRBD1 (5 bases). The V gene's germline CDR1 is SGHNT and CDR2 YYREEE (reference sequence). V gave up 3 bases and J gave up 5 bases, with 11 bases separating them. The CDR3 has 14 amino acids. The CDR3 sequence is CASSWPGINEKLFF. The DNA of the CDR3 is TGTGCCAGCAGCTGGCCAGGGATAAATGAAAAACTGTTTTTT.

V and J are TRBV6-2 or TRBV6-3 and TRBJ2-1; D unclear. CDR3 length: 13 residues. CDR1 and CDR2 (germline): MNHEY, SVGEGT. Trimming removed 6 bases at V and 4 bases at J, with 10 bases between. CDR3 bases: TGTGCCAGCAGGAATGACCAATACAATGAGCAGTTCTTC. This codes for CASRNDQYNEQFF.

V usage is TRBV30 and J usage is TRBJ1-4, with D possibly being TRBD1 (5 bases). V lost 0 bases to trimming and J lost 8 bases, with 19 bases between them. CDR3 length equals 16 residues. Germline lookup yields CDR1 GTSNPN and CDR2 SVGIG (reference sequence). The CDR3 loop reads CAWSVHGGREQEKLFF. In nucleotides, the CDR3 is TGTGCCTGGAGTGTACACGGCGGCAGGGAACAAGAAAAACTGTTTTTT.

About this clonotype itself: Given a much more abundant clone one base away, this may be a read error. The V gene is TRBV5-4, the J gene TRBJ2-3, with 8 nucleotides matching TRBD1. In germline, CDR1 is SGHNT, CDR2 YYREEE (reference sequence). V was clipped by 4 bases and J by 14 bases; unmatched bases: 18. The CDR3 totals 15 residues. In DNA form, the CDR3 reads TGTGCCAGCAGCACTTACCGGGACAGGCCCCATAGGGGGTATTTT. As protein: CASSTYRDRPHRGYF.

This clonotype was recorded many times. This sequence joins TRBV20-1 and TRBJ2-3; possibly TRBD1 or TRBD2 for D (5 bases each). CDR1 is DFQATT, CDR2 SNEGSKA, per germline (reference sequence). The CDR3 sequence is 15 residues long. V lost 5 bases, J lost 2 bases, and 17 bases lay in between. In nucleotides, the CDR3 is TGCAGTGCTCTAAGAGGGACGGAGAACACAGATACGCAGTATTTT. It is translated as CSALRGTENTDTQYF.

This sequence joins TRBV10-3 and TRBJ2-5; D gene unclear. This CDR3 is built from 13 residues. Deletions cut 3 bases from V and 2 bases from J, with 7 bases between. CDR1 ENHRY and CDR2 SYGVKD come from the germline V gene. The CDR3 nucleotides are TGTGCCATCAGTGAAGTTGGACAAGAGACCCAGTACTTC. It encodes CAISEVGQETQYF.

The CDR3 DNA follows: TGTGCCAGTAGTCCCCGCCTAACCGGAGGCGGGGAGCTGTTTTTT. This codes for CASSPRLTGGGELFF. This chain uses TRBV19 with TRBJ2-2, with D possibly being TRBD2 (5 bases). Germline V gene lookup returns CDR1 LNHDA and CDR2 SQIVND (reference sequence). V was cut by 5 bases and J by 7 bases, with 17 bases left in between. This CDR3 region has 15 residues.

The gene calls are TRBV2 and TRBJ2-1; 7 bases fit TRBD1. The CDR3 extends over 13 amino acids. The germline CDR1 and CDR2 sequences are SNHLY and FYNNEI. V lost 7 bases, J lost 5 bases, and 5 bases stayed unmatched. DNA for the CDR3: TGTGCCAGCACCTATCAGGGGGACAATGAGCAGTTCTTC. Protein: CASTYQGDNEQFF.

This clonotype showed up just a few times. The chain couples TRBV5-1 to TRBJ1-6; 12 positions agree with TRBD1. The CDR3 is 18 residues long. V shed 3 bases and J 11 bases; nucleotides not matched to a gene: 15. Germline CDR1 and CDR2: SGHRS and YFSETQ. The CDR3 protein is CASSYTLVPGQGATPLHF. The CDR3 DNA is TGCGCCAGCAGCTACACCCTGGTCCCGGGACAGGGGGCAACACCCCTCCACTTT.

This clonotype was seen a handful of times. The J gene is TRBJ1-6, the V gene TRBV29-1, with 10 bases matching TRBD1. Per germline, CDR1 SQVTM and CDR2 ANQGSEA. The trim removed 6 bases at V and 9 bases at J, leaving 11 bases unmatched. CDR3 length: 15 amino acids. The CDR3 region is CSVDPGQGKTSPLHF. The CDR3 DNA is TGCAGCGTCGACCCGGGACAGGGGAAAACTTCACCCCTCCACTTT.

Many counts were recorded for this clonotype. V and J are TRBV10-1 and TRBJ2-7; 9 bases align to TRBD1. Germline V gives CDR1 WNHNN, CDR2 SYGVQD (reference sequence). The CDR3 runs 14 residues. V shed 6 bases and J 2 bases; nucleotides not matched to a gene: 5. Written as DNA, the CDR3 is TGCGCCAGCAGCCGAAGGACAGGGGCCTACGAGCAGTACTTC. Translated, it gives CASSRRTGAYEQYF.

This clonotype has only a few counts. This chain joins TRBV3-1 and TRBJ1-1; 10 nucleotides line up with TRBD1. The length of the CDR3 is 15 residues. CDR1 is LGHDT and CDR2 is YNNKEL in the germline V gene (reference sequence). Germline trimming cut 4 bases from V and 3 bases from J; bases unmatched to any gene: 5. The CDR3 is CASSRGQGSYTEAFF. In DNA form, the CDR3 reads TGTGCCAGCAGCCGGGGACAGGGGTCCTACACTGAAGCTTTCTTT.

This clonotype has just a few counts. The V and J genes are TRBV6-1 and TRBJ2-1; 7 nucleotides line up with TRBD2. This CDR3 has 16 residues. Germline V gives CDR1 MNHNS, CDR2 SASEGT. The junction had 11 bases not matched to a gene; V was cut back by 4 bases and J by 5 bases. CDR3 nucleotides: TGTGCCAGCAGTGGGGCTTGGGGGGGAGGCGACAATGAGCAGTTCTTC. Translation: CASSGAWGGGDNEQFF.

This chain uses TRBV29-1 with TRBJ2-3, with 9 bases fitting TRBD1. V was clipped by 3 bases and J by 5 bases; unmatched bases: 6. Germline values: CDR1 SQVTM, CDR2 ANQGSEA. The CDR3 runs 14 residues. In DNA, the CDR3 is TGCAGCGTTGAGAGGACAGGGGTGATAGATACGCAGTATTTT. Translation gives CSVERTGVIDTQYF.